This is a list of T cell receptor beta chains from one sample in a study of shared clonotypes between healthy human individuals. The data were produced by immunoSEQ multiplex PCR, yet TCRdb's version contains in-frame clones alone and is incomplete. This sample has around 700,000 clones, with roughly 70% found just once. Sequenced material: memory CD4+ T cells sorted from blood. The receptors derive from a woman aged 25 to 39 in good health. Both conserved end residues are part of each CDR3. The D gene is left open where the match is weak. Some rows have no size entry. The others give once, few or many, or a class for an expanded clone.

-	TRBJ1-2	TRBV2	TRBD1	CASRKGQEFNYGYTF	TGTGCCAGCAGGAAGGGACAGGAATTTAACTATGGCTACACCTTC
-	TRBJ2-3	TRBV6-6	-	CASSLGTGSTDTQYF	TGTGCCAGCAGTCTCGGGACGGGAAGCACAGATACGCAGTATTTT
few	TRBJ2-3	TRBV29-1	-	CSFRRPSTDTQYF	TGCAGCTTTCGGCGGCCTAGCACAGATACGCAGTATTTT
-	TRBJ1-5	TRBV19	TRBD1	CASSMQGAGNQPQHF	TGTGCCAGTAGTATGCAGGGGGCTGGCAATCAGCCCCAGCATTTT
-	TRBJ1-2	TRBV18	-	CASSPKGEGVSSYTF	TGTGCCAGCTCACCAAAAGGGGAGGGTGTCAGTAGCTACACCTTC
-	TRBJ2-2	TRBV19	TRBD1	CASSHRTGGNTGELFF	TGTGCCAGTAGTCATCGGACAGGGGGGAACACCGGGGAGCTGTTTTTT
-	TRBJ2-7	TRBV11-2	TRBD2	CASSPSGLVAYEQYF	TGTGCCAGCAGCCCATCGGGACTAGTCGCGTACGAGCAGTACTTC
once	TRBJ2-7	TRBV25-1	TRBD2	CASSEGALAGGAYEQYF	TGTGCCAGCAGTGAAGGGGCCCTAGCGGGAGGGGCGTACGAGCAGTACTTC
-	TRBJ2-3	TRBV11-3	-	CASSLEGGDTQYF	TGTGCCAGCAGCCTTGAGGGTGGGGATACGCAGTATTTT
-	TRBJ1-2	TRBV28	TRBD1	CASSSSGTGGHYGYTF	TGTGCCAGCAGTTCCTCCGGGACAGGGGGCCATTATGGCTACACCTTC
-	TRBJ2-3	TRBV28	-	CASRPATQERSSTDTQYF	TGTGCCAGCAGACCCGCAACACAGGAGCGCTCTAGCACAGATACGCAGTATTTT
-	TRBJ1-1	TRBV18	TRBD1	CASSLSTGTGGRVTEAFF	TGTGCCAGCTCACTCTCTACCGGGACAGGGGGACGAGTCACTGAAGCTTTCTTT
-	TRBJ1-4	TRBV5-1	TRBD1	CASSSLGQPNEKLFF	TGCGCCAGCAGCTCTCTGGGACAGCCTAATGAAAAACTGTTTTTT
-	TRBJ2-3	TRBV11-3	-	CASSVIALTADTQYF	TGTGCCAGCAGCGTCATAGCGTTGACGGCAGATACGCAGTATTTT
-	TRBJ1-2	TRBV4-2	-	CASSQDVLQYGYTF	TGTGCCAGCAGCCAAGACGTTTTACAGTATGGCTACACCTTC
few	TRBJ2-6	TRBV5-1	TRBD1	CASSLIPGGAIGANVLTF	TGCGCCAGCAGCTTGATTCCAGGGGGCGCGATTGGGGCCAACGTCCTGACTTTC
many	TRBJ2-7	TRBV28	-	CASSHRYEQYF	TGTGCCAGCAGTCATCGTTACGAGCAGTACTTC
-	TRBJ1-2	TRBV18	-	CASSPPTDYGYTF	TGTGCCAGCTCACCACCAACCGACTATGGCTACACCTTC
-	TRBJ2-7	TRBV19	-	CASSKTDSSYEQYF	TGTGCCAGTAGTAAAACGGACAGCTCCTACGAGCAGTACTTC
-	TRBJ2-1	TRBV2	TRBD2	CASSRLAGVNEQFF	TGTGCCAGCAGTAGACTAGCGGGAGTCAATGAGCAGTTCTTC
few	TRBJ1-1	TRBV7-2	TRBD1	CASSSQGGDTEAFF	TGTGCCAGCAGCTCACAGGGGGGGGACACTGAAGCTTTCTTT
-	TRBJ2-1	TRBV5-1	-	CASSLPDSSYNEQFF	TGCGCCAGCAGCTTGCCGGATAGCTCCTACAATGAGCAGTTCTTC
-	TRBJ1-4	TRBV28	TRBD1	CASSSPQGDREKLFF	TGTGCCAGCAGTTCCCCGCAGGGGGATCGTGAAAAACTGTTTTTT
-	TRBJ1-2	TRBV11-2	TRBD1	CASSQGTVGYTF	TGTGCCAGCAGCCAGGGGACAGTTGGCTACACCTTC
-	TRBJ1-1	TRBV5-1	TRBD1	CASSPGDRMSEAFF	TGCGCCAGCAGCCCGGGGGACAGAATGAGTGAAGCTTTCTTT
once	TRBJ2-1	TRBV7-9	-	CASSLRSRGLNLGLNEQFF	TGTGCCAGCAGCTTAAGGTCTCGGGGACTCAATTTAGGGCTCAATGAGCAGTTCTTC
-	TRBJ2-7	TRBV5-4	-	CASSYHGSYEQYF	TGTGCCAGCAGCTATCACGGGTCCTACGAGCAGTACTTC
-	TRBJ2-2	TRBV7-2	-	CASSLGAHAGELFF	TGTGCCAGCAGCTTAGGGGCCCATGCCGGGGAGCTGTTTTTT
-	TRBJ2-7	TRBV10-3	-	CAIRQDVATGEQYF	TGTGCCATCAGACAGGACGTTGCAACGGGGGAGCAGTACTTC
few	TRBJ1-5	TRBV11-2	-	CASSQNQGQPQHF	TGTGCCAGCAGCCAGAACCAGGGGCAGCCCCAGCATTTT
few	TRBJ2-2	TRBV7-3	TRBD2	CASSPSGRGNGELFF	TGTGCCAGCAGCCCTAGCGGGAGAGGGAACGGGGAGCTGTTTTTT
once	TRBJ2-7	TRBV7-9	-	CASSQDQTGEQYF	TGTGCCAGCAGCCAAGATCAGACGGGGGAGCAGTACTTC
-	TRBJ2-1	TRBV29-1	-	CSVEDKGRSYNEQFF	TGCAGCGTTGAAGATAAGGGGAGGTCCTACAATGAGCAGTTCTTC
many	TRBJ1-5	TRBV7-9	-	CASSQGSGNQPQHF	TGTGCCAGCAGCCAGGGATCGGGTAATCAGCCCCAGCATTTT
-	TRBJ2-7	TRBV28	-	CASSKPLLPPSYF	TGTGCCAGCAGTAAGCCCCTCCTACCCCCCTCCTACTTC
-	TRBJ1-2	TRBV30	-	CAWSLSDYGYTF	TGTGCCTGGAGTCTTTCGGATTATGGCTACACCTTC
-	TRBJ2-7	TRBV27	TRBD1	CASSLGLDRVRGEQYF	TGTGCCAGCAGTTTGGGCTTAGACAGGGTCCGTGGCGAGCAGTACTTC
many	TRBJ1-6	TRBV4-1	-	CASSQDLFGLIRGNSPLHF	TGCGCCAGCAGCCAAGATCTTTTTGGTCTGATCAGGGGTAATTCACCCCTCCACTTT
few	TRBJ2-3	TRBV14	TRBD2	CASSQDFRASGNTDTQYF	TGTGCCAGCAGCCAAGATTTTCGGGCTAGCGGGAACACAGATACGCAGTATTTT
-	TRBJ2-2	TRBV4-1	TRBD2	CASSPPLGQTGGGELFF	TGCGCCAGCAGCCCTCCCCTGGGCCAAACGGGGGGCGGGGAGCTGTTTTTT
-	TRBJ2-2	TRBV7-3	-	CASSPAPAGPTGELFF	TGTGCCAGCAGTCCGGCCCCTGCGGGACCCACCGGGGAGCTGTTTTTT
-	TRBJ2-7	TRBV10-2	TRBD2	CASSVSLAGTYEQYF	TGCGCCAGCAGTGTAAGTCTAGCGGGTACCTACGAGCAGTACTTC
-	TRBJ1-4	TRBV30	TRBD1	CAWQQGAYEKLFF	TGTGCCTGGCAACAGGGGGCCTATGAAAAACTGTTTTTT
-	TRBJ1-4	TRBV9	-	CASSVGRDEKLFF	TGTGCCAGCAGCGTAGGCAGGGACGAAAAACTGTTTTTT
-	TRBJ2-7	TRBV25-1	TRBD2	CASSRGGGHEQYF	TGTGCCAGCAGTCGGGGGGGTGGGCACGAGCAGTACTTC
-	TRBJ2-1	TRBV5-1	-	CASSPDSSSYNEQFF	TGCGCCAGCAGCCCGGACTCATCGTCGTACAATGAGCAGTTCTTC
-	TRBJ2-3	TRBV5-1	-	CASSLGGAASTDTQYF	TGCGCCAGCAGCTTGGGGGGAGCGGCCAGCACAGATACGCAGTATTTT
-	TRBJ1-1	TRBV27	-	CASSRDGVMNTEAFF	TGTGCCAGCAGTCGGGACGGCGTCATGAACACTGAAGCTTTCTTT
-	TRBJ1-4	TRBV6-5	-	CASSYGQRVEKLFF	TGTGCCAGCAGTTACGGGCAGAGGGTGGAAAAACTGTTTTTT
-	TRBJ2-5	TRBV5-4	TRBD1	CASKNRDRDETQYF	TGTGCCAGCAAAAACCGGGACAGGGACGAGACCCAGTACTTC
-	TRBJ1-2	TRBV7-2	-	CASSPDTFYGYTF	TGTGCCAGCAGCCCAGACACTTTCTATGGCTACACCTTC
-	TRBJ1-2	TRBV2	-	CASSAGYGYTF	TGTGCCAGCAGTGCCGGGTACGGCTACACCTTC